Below, 32 T cell receptor beta chains from the same sample are listed, as sequenced in a study of shared clonotypes between healthy human individuals. Cells designated naive CD8 were CD45RO-negative and were positively selected for CCR7, with terminally differentiated effector memory CD45RA+ cells excluded. TCRdb's copy holds only in-frame clones and misses some; the assay was immunoSEQ multiplex PCR. The sample includes 1.5 million to 2.5 million clones, about 95% of them seen just once. Sequencing used naive CD8+ T cells sorted from blood. The origin of the receptors is a man younger than 35 in good health.

The rearrangement links TRBV5-4 to TRBJ1-1; possible D gene TRBD1, 6 bases. The germline CDR1 and CDR2 sequences are SGHNT and YYREEE (reference sequence). The CDR3 contains 15 residues. The germline V and J ends were trimmed by 0 bases and 5 bases, with 14 bases remaining between them. The CDR3 loop is CASSLDPGEGTEAFF. CDR3 DNA sequence: TGTGCCAGCAGCTTGGATCCAGGGGAAGGGACTGAAGCTTTCTTT.

The genes are TRBV7-9 and TRBJ2-3; D is possibly TRBD2 (5 bases). Trimming removed 0 bases at V and 1 base at J, with 8 bases between. This CDR3 contains 15 residues. Germline V CDR1 and CDR2: SEHNR, FQNEAQ (reference sequence). CDR3 nucleotide sequence: TGTGCCAGCAGCTTAGCGTACGGGGGCACAGATACGCAGTATTTT. Translated, it gives CASSLAYGGTDTQYF.

This clone has just one count. The rearrangement joins TRBV27 to TRBJ2-3; 7 positions agree with TRBD2. This CDR3 has 16 amino acids. The ends lost 5 bases at V and 1 base at J; junction bases unmatched: 9. Germline V gene data show CDR1 as MNHEY and CDR2 as SMNVEV (reference sequence). The CDR3 region has the DNA TGTGCCAGCAGTCCCTCTAGCGGCGTTCGCACAGATACGCAGTATTTT. Translating gives CASSPSSGVRTDTQYF.

The gene calls are TRBV9 and TRBJ2-1; the match to TRBD2 covers 7 bases. This CDR3 contains 16 residues. J was trimmed by 0 bases and V by 1 base; bases with no gene match: 4. Germline V gives CDR1 SGDLS, CDR2 YYNGEE. The CDR3 is CASSVSGGSSYNEQFF. In DNA, the CDR3 is TGTGCCAGCAGCGTATCGGGCGGGAGCTCCTACAATGAGCAGTTCTTC.

The DNA for the CDR3 is TGTGCCAGCAGCCCCCTCACCTATAATTCACCCCTCCACTTT. This encodes CASSPLTYNSPLHF. This chain links TRBV9 with TRBJ1-6; D call uncertain. Trimming removed 4 bases from V and 2 bases from J, with 7 bases in between. This CDR3 contains 14 residues. Germline CDR1 and CDR2: SGDLS and YYNGEE.

The CDR3 nucleotides read TGCGCCAGCAGCCAAGACGGGGACAGCGCCTACGAGCAGTACTTC. It is translated as CASSQDGDSAYEQYF. The chain has TRBV4-3 and TRBJ2-7, with 7 bases identical to TRBD1. Germline CDR1 LGHNA, CDR2 YSLEER. The CDR3 loop spans 15 amino acids. Germline trimming cut 0 bases from V and 2 bases from J; bases unmatched to any gene: 4.

The chain is built from TRBV7-9 and TRBJ1-2; 12 bases match TRBD1. V dropped 1 base and J dropped 4; count of bases not matched to a gene: 4. Germline V gene sequence: CDR1 SEHNR, CDR2 FQNEAQ (reference sequence). The length of the CDR3 is 16 residues. CDR3 protein: CASSLGDRGLSYGYTF. CDR3 coding DNA: TGTGCCAGCAGCTTAGGGGACAGGGGGCTGAGCTATGGCTACACCTTC.

The chain recombines TRBV5-1 with TRBJ2-1, with TRBD2 identical over 9 bases. CDR3 size: 17 residues. The J segment lost 4 bases and the V segment lost 1 base, leaving 9 bases of the junction unmatched. In germline, CDR1 is SGHRS, CDR2 YFSETQ. CDR3 loop: CASSLTLAGETYNEQFF. The CDR3 coding sequence is TGCGCCAGCAGCTTGACGTTAGCGGGGGAGACATACAATGAGCAGTTCTTC.

The chain employs TRBV30 and TRBJ2-7; D may be TRBD1 (6 bases). CDR1 is GTSNPN, CDR2 SVGIG, per germline (reference sequence). The V gene lost 3 bases and the J gene lost 7 bases, with 16 bases spanning the gap. The CDR3 sequence is 13 residues long. This chain's CDR3 is CAWRQGSPGEQYF. CDR3 in DNA: TGTGCCTGGAGGCAGGGGTCCCCTGGTGAGCAGTACTTC.

V and J are TRBV4-3 and TRBJ2-7, with 12 positions matching TRBD2. Germline loops: CDR1 LGHNA, CDR2 YSLEER. This CDR3 contains 17 residues. V lost 1 base to trimming and J lost 4 bases; unmatched junction nucleotides: 8. The CDR3 nucleotides are TGCGCCAGCAGCCAAGCGCTAGCGGGAGGGGAATTATACGAGCAGTACTTC. Translated: CASSQALAGGELYEQYF.

This chain connects TRBV10-3 to TRBJ1-4; D is possibly TRBD1 (5 bases). The V gene lost 0 bases and the J gene lost 6 bases, with 11 bases spanning the gap. Germline V gene lookup returns CDR1 ENHRY and CDR2 SYGVKD. This CDR3 contains 15 residues. CDR3 sequence (DNA): TGTGCCATCAGTGAGTCAGGGGCCATCGATGAAAAACTGTTTTTT. Encoded protein: CAISESGAIDEKLFF.

This rearrangement joins TRBV27 to TRBJ2-1; 16 bases fit TRBD2. Germline lookup yields CDR1 MNHEY and CDR2 SMNVEV (reference sequence). This CDR3 region has 16 residues. The V and J ends lost 4 bases and 9 bases, in that order; junction bases with no gene match: 6. The CDR3, as DNA: TGTGCCAGCAGTTGGGGACTAGCGGGAGGGCCTAGTGAGCAGTTCTTC. Translated: CASSWGLAGGPSEQFF.

The chain joins TRBV27 to TRBJ2-1; D not resolved. The CDR3 has 13 amino acids. CDR1 MNHEY and CDR2 SMNVEV come from the germline V gene (reference sequence). Deletions cut 3 bases from V and 5 bases from J, with 8 bases between. DNA of the CDR3: TGTGCCAGCAGTTTGGGCCTTCACAATGAGCAGTTCTTC. Its protein product is CASSLGLHNEQFF.

The chain carries TRBV27 and TRBJ1-2; the D is unclear. The CDR3 sequence is 12 residues long. Between the trimmed V and J ends, which lost 5 bases and 7 bases, there was a span of 11 bases. The germline V gene has CDR1 MNHEY and CDR2 SMNVEV (reference sequence). The CDR3 DNA reads TGTGCCAGCAGTCTGTTAGGTGGTGGCTACACCTTC. The encoded protein is CASSLLGGGYTF.

The chain has TRBV9 and TRBJ2-7; a possible D gene is TRBD2 (7 bases). The CDR3 extends over 14 amino acids. Per germline, CDR1 SGDLS and CDR2 YYNGEE. With 3 bases removed from V and 3 bases from J, the gap between germline ends came to 13 bases. CDR3 coding DNA: TGTGCCAGCAGCGAGGGGGGAGGGAACTACGAGCAGTACTTC. Its protein is CASSEGGGNYEQYF. The complete variable domain, with remaining parts taken from reference TRBV9 and TRBJ2-7, reads DSGVTQTPKHLITATGQRVTLRCSPRSGDLSVYWYQQSLDQGLQFLIQYYNGEERAKGNILERFSAQQFPDLHSELNLSSLELGDSALYFCASSEGGGNYEQYFGPGTRLTVT.

Written as DNA, the CDR3 is TGTGCCATCAGTGAGTCGACAGGCCTAGGGACTGAAGCTTTCTTT. Its translation: CAISESTGLGTEAFF. This rearrangement joins TRBV10-3 to TRBJ1-1; TRBD1 might be the D (6 bases). From germline, CDR1 is ENHRY and CDR2 SYGVKD. V dropped 0 bases and J dropped 5 bases, with 13 bases sitting between them. The CDR3 totals 15 residues.

The chain uses TRBV27 and TRBJ2-7; tentatively, D is TRBD1 (5 bases). V lost 5 bases and J 2 bases, leaving 10 bases between the germline ends. CDR1 and CDR2 (germline): MNHEY, SMNVEV (reference sequence). This CDR3 comprises 13 residues. CDR3 amino acids: CASSQQVAYEQYF. The CDR3 DNA reads TGTGCCAGCAGTCAACAGGTAGCCTACGAGCAGTACTTC.

The chain joins TRBV9 to TRBJ2-2, with 11 bases that match TRBD1. The CDR3 sequence is 17 residues long. J was trimmed by 2 bases and V by 3 bases; bases with no gene match: 6. Looked up from germline, CDR1 is SGDLS and CDR2 is YYNGEE. CDR3 sequence: CASSARDRGINTGELFF. The CDR3, as DNA: TGTGCCAGCAGCGCGAGGGACAGGGGGATCAACACCGGGGAGCTGTTTTTT.

The J gene is TRBJ2-2, the V gene TRBV27; D is unresolved. The CDR3 has 15 amino acids. Per germline, CDR1 MNHEY and CDR2 SMNVEV (reference sequence). Trimming cost V 1 base and J 6 bases, with 12 bases left between them. The DNA for the CDR3 is TGTGCCAGCAGTTTATACGGGTGGGGTGCCGGGGAGCTGTTTTTT. Protein product: CASSLYGWGAGELFF.

The chain joins TRBV7-9 to TRBJ1-2, with D maybe TRBD1 (6 bases). This CDR3 contains 13 residues. From germline, CDR1 is SEHNR and CDR2 FQNEAQ (reference sequence). Deletions cut 6 bases from V and 4 bases from J, with 12 bases between. CDR3 nucleotides: TGTGCCAGCAGTGATACAGGGAGCTATGGCTACACCTTC. This codes for CASSDTGSYGYTF.

This clone was seen only once. The genes are TRBV13 and TRBJ2-7; D call uncertain. V lost 4 bases and J 0 bases, leaving 10 bases between the germline ends. In germline, CDR1 is PRHDT, CDR2 FYEKMQ (reference sequence). The CDR3 contains 14 residues. CDR3 loop: CASSSTLSSYEQYF. The CDR3 coding sequence is TGTGCCAGCAGCTCTACTTTAAGCTCCTACGAGCAGTACTTC.

The V gene is TRBV2, the J gene TRBJ2-6; 7 bases map to TRBD2. Germline CDR1 is SNHLY and CDR2 is FYNNEI. V lost 3 bases and J lost 0; bases outside the gene matches: 17. There are 21 residues in the CDR3. For the CDR3, the DNA is TGTGCCAGCAGTGACGGTACGGGAGGAAATGGTGTGGCCTCTGGGGCCAACGTCCTGACTTTC. As protein: CASSDGTGGNGVASGANVLTF. The full variable domain, its missing parts supplied by reference TRBV2 and TRBJ2-6, is EPEVTQTPSHQVTQMGQEVILRCVPISNHLYFYWYRQILGQKVEFLVSFYNNEISEKSEIFDDQFSVERPDGSNFTLKIRSTKLEDSAMYFCASSDGTGGNGVASGANVLTFGAGSRLTVL.

The V and J genes are TRBV18 and TRBJ2-3, with D possibly being TRBD1 (6 bases). V lost 3 bases and J lost 0, with 13 bases in between. The germline CDR1 and CDR2 sequences are KGHSH and LQKENI. The CDR3 contains 16 residues. In DNA, the CDR3 is TGTGCCAGCTCACCGGGGCAGGGGCAAAGCACAGATACGCAGTATTTT. Translation: CASSPGQGQSTDTQYF.

The chain carries TRBV11-3 and TRBJ2-2; no clear D gene. The V and J ends lost 0 bases and 6 bases respectively, with 11 bases between them. CDR1 and CDR2 from the germline V gene are SGHNT and YENEEA. The CDR3 contains 15 residues. The CDR3, as DNA: TGTGCCAGCAGCTTAGAGTCTTCCCTCTCCGGGGAGCTGTTTTTT. This gives the protein CASSLESSLSGELFF.

The rearrangement links TRBV5-4 to TRBJ1-2; D is perhaps TRBD1 (6 bases). This CDR3 is 14 amino acids long. CDR1 and CDR2 (germline): SGHNT, YYREEE (reference sequence). Trimming removed 3 bases from V and 8 bases from J, with 17 bases in between. CDR3 residues: CASSSPQGGGGYTF. CDR3 nucleotide sequence: TGTGCCAGCAGCTCACCACAGGGTGGAGGGGGCTACACCTTC.

The CDR3 spells CASSLQGPSEQYF. The CDR3 nucleotides read TGTGCCAGCAGCCTACAGGGTCCCAGCGAGCAGTACTTC. This sequence joins TRBV7-6 and TRBJ2-7, with TRBD1 as a possible D gene (6 bases). The CDR3 extends over 13 amino acids. V was shortened by 5 bases and J by 6 bases, with 14 bases between the two germline ends. Per the germline V gene, CDR1 is SGHVS and CDR2 is FNYEAQ.

The rearrangement joins TRBV4-1 to TRBJ2-7; D possibly corresponds to TRBD1 (5 bases). Germline assignment: CDR1 MGHRA and CDR2 YSYEKL. CDR3 length equals 17 residues. Deletions cut 0 bases from V and 0 bases from J, with 15 bases between. CDR3 region: CASSQDPETAYSYEQYF. The CDR3 bases are TGCGCCAGCAGCCAAGATCCGGAGACAGCCTACTCCTACGAGCAGTACTTC.

V usage is TRBV6-5 and J usage is TRBJ2-1, with 7 bases lining up with TRBD1. Germline lookup yields CDR1 MNHEY and CDR2 SVGAGI. This CDR3 is built from 13 residues. Germline trimming cut 4 bases from V and 7 bases from J; bases unmatched to any gene: 4. CDR3 region: CASSWDRWNEQFF. As DNA, the CDR3 is TGTGCCAGCAGTTGGGACAGATGGAATGAGCAGTTCTTC.

The chain joins TRBV27 to TRBJ2-5; TRBD2 aligns across 9 bases. CDR1 and CDR2 from the germline V gene are MNHEY and SMNVEV (reference sequence). The V segment lost 3 bases and the J segment 4 bases; nucleotides outside the gene matches: 6. The CDR3 contains 15 residues. The CDR3 bases are TGTGCCAGCAGTTTGGGCGGGAGGGCCGGAGAGACCCAGTACTTC. It is translated as CASSLGGRAGETQYF.

J is TRBJ2-1 and V is TRBV28, with TRBD1 as a possible D gene (6 bases). Trimming shortened V by 3 bases and J by 13 bases, and 10 bases separated the two germline ends. The CDR3 runs to 11 residues. Looked up from germline, CDR1 is MDHEN and CDR2 is SYDVKM. The CDR3 DNA is TGTGCCAGCAGTTTTTTGGGACAACAGTTCTTC. Its translation is CASSFLGQQFF.

This clone was detected only once. The genes are TRBV30 and TRBJ2-7; 10 bases match TRBD2. V dropped 4 bases and J dropped 7; count of bases not matched to a gene: 7. This CDR3 comprises 13 residues. Germline V gives CDR1 GTSNPN, CDR2 SVGIG (reference sequence). CDR3 residues: CAWMTSGRGEQYF. The CDR3 DNA reads as TGTGCCTGGATGACGAGCGGGAGGGGTGAGCAGTACTTC.

This chain uses TRBV5-1 with TRBJ2-2; D remains ambiguous. From germline, CDR1 is SGHRS and CDR2 YFSETQ. CDR3 length equals 14 residues. The V end lost 2 bases, the J end lost 1 base, and 6 bases lay between the germline ends. The CDR3 DNA follows: TGCGCCAGCAGCTTCTCAGGGAACACCGGGGAGCTGTTTTTT. It codes for CASSFSGNTGELFF.